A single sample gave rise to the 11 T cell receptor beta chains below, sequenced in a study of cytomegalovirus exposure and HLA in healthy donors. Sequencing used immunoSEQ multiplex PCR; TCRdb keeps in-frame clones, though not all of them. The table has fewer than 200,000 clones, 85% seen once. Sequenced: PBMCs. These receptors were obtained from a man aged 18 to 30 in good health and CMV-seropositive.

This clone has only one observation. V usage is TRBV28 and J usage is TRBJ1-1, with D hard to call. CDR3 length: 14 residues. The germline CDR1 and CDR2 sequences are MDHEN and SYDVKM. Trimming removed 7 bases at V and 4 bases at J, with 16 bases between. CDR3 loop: CASTLGGRSTEAFF. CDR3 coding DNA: TGTGCCAGCACCTTAGGCGGGCGGAGCACTGAAGCTTTCTTT.

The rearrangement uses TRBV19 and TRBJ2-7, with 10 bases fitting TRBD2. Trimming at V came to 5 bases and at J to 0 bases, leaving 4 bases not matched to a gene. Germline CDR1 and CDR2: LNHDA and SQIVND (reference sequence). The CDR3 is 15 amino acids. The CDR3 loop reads CASSAWTSGSYEQYF. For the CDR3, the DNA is TGTGCCAGTAGTGCGTGGACTAGCGGCTCCTACGAGCAGTACTTC.

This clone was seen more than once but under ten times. The CDR3 nucleotides are TGTGCCAGCAGGTCCCGACAGGGAAACATTCAGTACTTC. Translated, it gives CASRSRQGNIQYF. The chain couples TRBV13 to TRBJ2-4, with TRBD1 matching 7 bases. The CDR3 totals 13 residues. V shed 6 bases and J 6 bases; nucleotides not matched to a gene: 5. CDR1 PRHDT and CDR2 FYEKMQ come from the germline V gene (reference sequence).

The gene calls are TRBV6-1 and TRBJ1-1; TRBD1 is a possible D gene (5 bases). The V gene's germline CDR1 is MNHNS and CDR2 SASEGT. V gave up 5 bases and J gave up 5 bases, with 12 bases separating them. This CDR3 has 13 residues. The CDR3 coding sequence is TGTGCCAGCAGTCAGGGTAAGGGGACTGAAGCTTTCTTT. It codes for CASSQGKGTEAFF.

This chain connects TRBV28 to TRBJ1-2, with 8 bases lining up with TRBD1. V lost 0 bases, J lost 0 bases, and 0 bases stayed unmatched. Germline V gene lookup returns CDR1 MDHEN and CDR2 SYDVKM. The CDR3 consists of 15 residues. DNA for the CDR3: TGTGCCAGCAGTTTATGGACAGGGGCTAACTATGGCTACACCTTC. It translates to CASSLWTGANYGYTF.

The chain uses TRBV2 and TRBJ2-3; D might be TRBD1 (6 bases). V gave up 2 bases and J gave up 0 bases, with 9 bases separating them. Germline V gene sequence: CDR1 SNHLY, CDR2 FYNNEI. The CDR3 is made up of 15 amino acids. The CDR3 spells CASSEITGSTDTQYF. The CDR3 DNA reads TGTGCCAGCAGTGAAATAACAGGGAGCACAGATACGCAGTATTTT.

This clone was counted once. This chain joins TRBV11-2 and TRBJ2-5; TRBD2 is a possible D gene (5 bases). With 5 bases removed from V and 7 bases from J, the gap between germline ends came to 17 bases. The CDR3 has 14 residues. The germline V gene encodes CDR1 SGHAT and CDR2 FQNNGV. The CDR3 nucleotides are TGTGCCAGCAGCGAAGAGAGCGGCCCAGGGACCCAGTACTTC. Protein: CASSEESGPGTQYF. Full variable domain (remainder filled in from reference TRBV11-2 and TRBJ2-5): EAGVAQSPRYKIIEKRQSVAFWCNPISGHATLYWYQQILGQGPKLLIQFQNNGVVDDSQLPKDRFSAERLKGVDSTLKIQPAKLEDSAVYLCASSEESGPGTQYFGPGTRLLVL.

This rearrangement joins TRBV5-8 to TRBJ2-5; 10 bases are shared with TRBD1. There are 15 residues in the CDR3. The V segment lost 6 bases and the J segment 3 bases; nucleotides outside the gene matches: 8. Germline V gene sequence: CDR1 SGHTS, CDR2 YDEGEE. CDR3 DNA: TGTGCCAGCAACCAGAGGGGGACAGGGGAAGAGACCCAGTACTTC. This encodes CASNQRGTGEETQYF.

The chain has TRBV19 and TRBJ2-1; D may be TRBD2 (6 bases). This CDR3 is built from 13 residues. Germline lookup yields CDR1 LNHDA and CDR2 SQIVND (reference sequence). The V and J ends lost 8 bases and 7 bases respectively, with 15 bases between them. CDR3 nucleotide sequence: TGTGCCAGTTCCCGGGAGCTGGGGAATGAGCAGTTCTTC. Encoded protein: CASSRELGNEQFF. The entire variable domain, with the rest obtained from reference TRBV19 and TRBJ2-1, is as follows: DGGITQSPKYLFRKEGQNVTLSCEQNLNHDAMYWYRQDPGQGLRLIYYSQIVNDFQKGDIAEGYSVSREKKESFPLTVTSAQKNPTAFYLCASSRELGNEQFFGPGTRLTVL.

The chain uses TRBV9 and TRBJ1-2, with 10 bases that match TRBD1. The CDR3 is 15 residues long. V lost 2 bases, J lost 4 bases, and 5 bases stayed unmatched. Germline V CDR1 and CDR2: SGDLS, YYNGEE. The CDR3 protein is CASSVAGTGAYGYTF. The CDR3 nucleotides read TGTGCCAGCAGCGTCGCCGGGACAGGGGCCTATGGCTACACCTTC.

The CDR3 DNA reads as TGTGCCGGGAGAGCCCGGGACAGGGGGTATGGCTACACCTTC. Its translation is CAGRARDRGYGYTF. The chain couples TRBV6-1 to TRBJ1-2; 11 bases match TRBD1. V shed 11 bases, J shed 5 bases, and the junction held 10 bases outside the gene matches. Germline assignment: CDR1 MNHNS and CDR2 SASEGT. The CDR3 is 14 amino acids.